The source of this T cell receptor (beta chain) is a study of PD-L1 blockade in urothelial cancer. The V end was cut by 10 bases, the J end by 6 bases, with 15 bases between. The CDR3 has 12 residues. From germline, CDR1 is MNHNS and CDR2 SASEGT. Time point here: pretreatment peripheral blood. The repertoire was sequenced with immunoSEQ multiplex PCR; TCRdb's copy has only in-frame clones and lacks some. In the table there are 50,000 or so clones, under 90% of which are singletons. This receptor was identified in a man between 65 and 85 years old with urothelial cancer. This chain uses TRBV6-1 with TRBJ1-2; D perhaps matches TRBD1 (6 bases). Sample: PBMCs, taken around atezolizumab (anti-PD-L1) treatment. CDR3 region: CATLRGADGYTF. In DNA form, the CDR3 reads TGTGCCACCCTCCGGGGGGCGGATGGCTACACCTTC.